The 18 T cell receptor beta chains listed next were all sequenced from one sample in a study of blood T cell repertoires in COVID-19. Measured with immunoSEQ multiplex PCR; TCRdb has only the in-frame clones, and not every one. This sample yields around 75,000 clones, of which approximately 80% are seen a single time; over 10% belongs to the top ten. Input material: peripheral blood. The receptors were sampled from a man aged 45 to 65 with COVID-19, enrolled during active disease.

V is TRBV27 and J is TRBJ2-5; TRBD2 matches at 11 bases. The CDR3 is 15 amino acids. Per germline, CDR1 MNHEY and CDR2 SMNVEV (reference sequence). The trim removed 5 bases at V and 2 bases at J, leaving 4 bases unmatched. CDR3 nucleotides: TGTGCCAGCAGTCGACTAGCGGGAATACAAGAGACCCAGTACTTC. Its protein is CASSRLAGIQETQYF.

The chain carries TRBV19 and TRBJ1-4; 8 bases are a match to TRBD1. The CDR3 length is 14 residues. The ends lost 5 bases at V and 4 bases at J; junction bases unmatched: 3. Germline CDR1 reads LNHDA; CDR2 reads SQIVND (reference sequence). The CDR3 spells CASSRTGLNEKLFF. The CDR3 nucleotides read TGTGCCAGTAGTCGGACAGGGCTTAATGAAAAACTGTTTTTT.

V is TRBV5-4 and J is TRBJ2-3; TRBD2 might be the D (5 bases). The CDR3 extends over 16 amino acids. V shed 0 bases and J shed 4 bases, with 15 bases lying between them. Germline-derived CDR1 and CDR2 are SGHNT and YYREEE (reference sequence). The CDR3 coding sequence is TGTGCCAGCAGCTTGGTGGGAGCCAACGGGGCAGATACGCAGTATTTT. Translated: CASSLVGANGADTQYF. The whole variable domain, remainder taken from reference TRBV5-4 and TRBJ2-3, is ETGVTQSPTHLIKTRGQQVTLRCSSQSGHNTVSWYQQALGQGPQFIFQYYREEENGRGNFPPRFSGLQFPNYSSELNVNALELDDSALYLCASSLVGANGADTQYFGPGTRLTVL.

The V and J genes are TRBV5-1 and TRBJ2-2, with 7 bases matching TRBD1. Germline CDR1 and CDR2: SGHRS and YFSETQ. This CDR3 is built from 15 residues. Trimming at V came to 6 bases and at J to 0 bases, leaving 5 bases not matched to a gene. CDR3 DNA: TGCGCCAGCACCAACGACAGGGCGAACACCGGGGAGCTGTTTTTT. As protein: CASTNDRANTGELFF.

This clone was observed a few times. This chain links TRBV29-1 with TRBJ2-3, with D perhaps TRBD2 (7 bases). Deletions cut 7 bases from V and 0 bases from J, with 17 bases between. Per germline, CDR1 SQVTM and CDR2 ANQGSEA. This CDR3 spans 15 amino acids. The CDR3 region is CSALGGGRSTDTQYF. The CDR3 region has the DNA TGCAGCGCCCTAGGGGGGGGGAGAAGCACAGATACGCAGTATTTT.

The count of this clone is one. J is TRBJ1-4 and V is TRBV12-1; TRBD1 is the table's D call, not checked against the DNA. TRBV12-1 is a pseudogene segment. The CDR3 contains 15 residues. CDR3 sequence (DNA): TGTGCCAGCAGCTTTGCAGGGGTGGCTGATGAAAAACTGTTTTTT. Translation: CASSFAGVADEKLFF.

The chain couples TRBV5-4 to TRBJ2-1, with 12 bases lining up with TRBD2. Losses at the gene ends were 3 bases for V and 4 bases for J; bases not matched to a gene: 11. Germline CDR1 reads SGHNT; CDR2 reads YYREEE (reference sequence). This CDR3 has 18 residues. The CDR3 DNA reads TGTGCCAGCAGCTCACTAGCGGGAGGAAGTCTACGTTACAATGAGCAGTTCTTC. Translating it yields CASSSLAGGSLRYNEQFF.

This clone was counted once. The chain couples TRBV30 to TRBJ2-5; a weak D match, TRBD1 (5 bases). CDR3 length: 13 residues. The ends were cut back, 0 bases at V and 2 bases at J, with 7 bases in the middle. Germline lookup yields CDR1 GTSNPN and CDR2 SVGIG (reference sequence). The CDR3 spells CAWSVGVQETQYF. CDR3 DNA: TGTGCCTGGAGTGTAGGGGTACAAGAGACCCAGTACTTC.

A few counts support this clone. V usage is TRBV6-5 and J usage is TRBJ2-7, with D perhaps TRBD2 (6 bases). The V and J ends lost 4 bases and 3 bases respectively, with 10 bases between them. The CDR3 loop spans 13 amino acids. Germline CDR1 MNHEY, CDR2 SVGAGI. CDR3 sequence: CASSSGRIYEQYF. The DNA of the CDR3 is TGTGCCAGCAGTTCCGGGAGAATCTACGAGCAGTACTTC.

The gene calls are TRBV30 and TRBJ2-5; tentative D call: TRBD1 (5 bases). The CDR3 has 13 amino acids. Germline CDR1 is GTSNPN and CDR2 is SVGIG (reference sequence). The V gene lost 4 bases and the J gene lost 6 bases, with 15 bases spanning the gap. DNA for the CDR3: TGTGCCTGGACGGTTAGGGGTGGCCAGACCCAGTACTTC. Protein: CAWTVRGGQTQYF.

This chain joins TRBV19 and TRBJ2-7; possibly TRBD1 for D (6 bases). Per germline, CDR1 LNHDA and CDR2 SQIVND (reference sequence). CDR3 length equals 15 residues. Between the trimmed V and J ends, which lost 6 bases and 1 base, there was a span of 16 bases. CDR3 residues: CASRAGDKISYEQYF. The CDR3 DNA sequence: TGTGCCAGTAGGGCAGGGGACAAGATATCCTACGAGCAGTACTTC.

This clone appeared a few times. This chain connects TRBV30 to TRBJ1-6; 7 bases match TRBD1. Germline CDR1 and CDR2: GTSNPN and SVGIG (reference sequence). Losses at the gene ends were 5 bases for V and 11 bases for J; bases not matched to a gene: 9. This CDR3 region has 13 residues. CDR3 sequence: CAWESRGLTPLHF. DNA for the CDR3: TGTGCCTGGGAGAGCAGGGGGTTAACACCCCTCCACTTT.

The V call is TRBV5-5, the J call TRBJ2-7, with D perhaps TRBD2 (6 bases). CDR1 and CDR2 (germline): SGHKS, YYEKEE (reference sequence). Trimming stripped 0 bases from V and 2 bases from J, with 12 bases between. This CDR3 is built from 15 residues. The CDR3 DNA sequence: TGTGCCAGCAGCTTGGCCCCGGGGGAGGCCTACGAGCAGTACTTC. This codes for CASSLAPGEAYEQYF.

The chain has TRBV5-4 and TRBJ2-1; D is uncertain. CDR3 length: 14 amino acids. Germline values: CDR1 SGHNT, CDR2 YYREEE (reference sequence). Trimming pared 4 bases from V and 4 bases from J, leaving 12 bases between. The CDR3 here is CASSPPTAYNEQFF. The CDR3 DNA sequence: TGTGCCAGCAGCCCGCCCACAGCATACAATGAGCAGTTCTTC.

This chain joins TRBV11-2 and TRBJ2-7; D uncertain. Germline V lookup: CDR1 SGHAT, CDR2 FQNNGV. The CDR3 is 14 amino acids. V was pared by 3 bases and J by 5 bases, with 14 bases between. CDR3 region: CASSFRRNRHEQYF. The CDR3 nucleotides read TGTGCCAGCAGCTTTAGGAGAAATCGACACGAGCAGTACTTC.

The rearrangement joins TRBV7-9 to TRBJ2-7; TRBD2 agrees at 9 bases. CDR1 SEHNR and CDR2 FQNEAQ come from the germline V gene (reference sequence). V lost 5 bases and J lost 0; bases outside the gene matches: 11. The CDR3 runs 17 residues. The CDR3 protein is CASSRGLASDSSYEQYF. DNA of the CDR3: TGTGCCAGCAGCCGGGGACTAGCAAGCGATAGCTCCTACGAGCAGTACTTC. The whole variable domain, remainder taken from reference TRBV7-9 and TRBJ2-7, is DTGVSQNPRHKITKRGQNVTFRCDPISEHNRLYWYRQTLGQGPEFLTYFQNEAQLEKSRLLSDRFSAERPKGSFSTLEIQRTEQGDSAMYLCASSRGLASDSSYEQYFGPGTRLTVT.

This chain uses TRBV2 with TRBJ1-2; D ambiguous. Germline V gene lookup returns CDR1 SNHLY and CDR2 FYNNEI. V lost 2 bases and J lost 8, with 6 bases in between. CDR3 length equals 11 residues. The CDR3 spells CASSESPGYTF. DNA of the CDR3: TGTGCCAGCAGTGAAAGCCCAGGCTACACCTTC.

The chain combines TRBV19 with TRBJ1-2; the match to TRBD1 covers 8 bases. Losses at the gene ends were 4 bases for V and 8 bases for J; bases not matched to a gene: 3. CDR1 is LNHDA, CDR2 SQIVND, per germline (reference sequence). This CDR3 has 12 residues. Written as DNA, the CDR3 is TGTGCCAGTAGTACAGGGGGCGACGGCTACACCTTC. Translation gives CASSTGGDGYTF.